This T cell receptor beta chain stems from a study of shared clonotypes between healthy human individuals. A remark on this clone: Its antigen is not known.

Findings and caveats of the study: In the sorted subsets, rarefaction showed sequencing was incomplete despite large depth.

Sequencing used immunoSEQ multiplex PCR; TCRdb keeps in-frame clones, though not all of them. The sample shows 2 million or so clones, approximately 95% of them seen only once. In the naive CD8 group, cells lacked CD45RO and were positively selected for CCR7, so terminally differentiated effector memory CD45RA+ cells were left out. Between the trimmed V and J ends, which lost 5 bases and 2 bases, there was a span of 3 bases. There are 11 residues in the CDR3. CDR1 is SNHLY and CDR2 is FYNNEI in the germline V gene. This TCR was recovered from a man in his late teens or twenties in good health. The J gene is TRBJ2-5, the V gene TRBV2; D is ambiguous. The material sequenced was naive CD8+ T cells sorted from blood. In nucleotides, the CDR3 is TGTGCCAGCAGTCGTCAAGAGACCCAGTACTTC. Encoded protein: CASSRQETQYF.